The entry below describes one T cell receptor beta chain. Its antigen is currently unknown. The CDR3 is made up of 14 amino acids. Germline lookup yields CDR1 LNHDA and CDR2 SQIVND (reference sequence). V gave up 5 bases and J gave up 6 bases; unmatched junction bases: 6. Terminally differentiated effector memory CD45RA+ cells were excluded by CCR7 positive selection of CD45RO-negative cells. Donors, healthy HIV-negative adults, lacked recent acute infections or vaccinations. Clones were sequenced by immunoSEQ multiplex PCR, and TCRdb holds only the in-frame ones, with some missing. Of about 2 million clones listed, over 85% are singletons. The data belong to a study of shared clonotypes between healthy human individuals. Turning to the study itself: Donor ages ranged 18 to 49 years: a couple of women, a few men. Study results and limitations: Estimated clonotype richness was generally higher in naive than memory subsets. Among several donors, roughly 5.4% of naive CD4 clonotypes were found in common.

The rearrangement joins TRBV19 to TRBJ2-2, with 7 bases fitting TRBD2. The material sequenced was naive CD8+ T cells sorted from blood. The clonotype comes from a young man in good health. The CDR3 loop reads CASSLREAPGELFF. CDR3 in DNA: TGTGCCAGTAGTCTCCGGGAGGCCCCCGGGGAGCTGTTTTTT. The whole variable domain, filled in from reference TRBV19 and TRBJ2-2, reads DGGITQSPKYLFRKEGQNVTLSCEQNLNHDAMYWYRQDPGQGLRLIYYSQIVNDFQKGDIAEGYSVSREKKESFPLTVTSAQKNPTAFYLCASSLREAPGELFFGEGSRLTVL.